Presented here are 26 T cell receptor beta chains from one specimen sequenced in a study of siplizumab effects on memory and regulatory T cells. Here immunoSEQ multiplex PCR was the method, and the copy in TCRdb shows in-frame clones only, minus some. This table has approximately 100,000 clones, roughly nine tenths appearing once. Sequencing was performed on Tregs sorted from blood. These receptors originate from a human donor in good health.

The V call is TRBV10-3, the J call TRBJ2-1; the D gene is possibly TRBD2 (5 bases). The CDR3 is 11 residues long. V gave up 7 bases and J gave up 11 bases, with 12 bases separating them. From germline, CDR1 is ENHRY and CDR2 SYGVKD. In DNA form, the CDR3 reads TGTGCCATCACGGCGGGCGTAAAGCAGTTCTTC. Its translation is CAITAGVKQFF.

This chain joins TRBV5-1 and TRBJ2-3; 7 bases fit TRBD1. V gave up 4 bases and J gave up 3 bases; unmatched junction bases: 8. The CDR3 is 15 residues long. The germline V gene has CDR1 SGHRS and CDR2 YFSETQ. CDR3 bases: TGCGCCAGCAGCCAAACGGGACAGAAGACAGATACGCAGTATTTT. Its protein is CASSQTGQKTDTQYF. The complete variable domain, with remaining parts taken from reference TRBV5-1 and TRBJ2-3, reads KAGVTQTPRYLIKTRGQQVTLSCSPISGHRSVSWYQQTPGQGLQFLFEYFSETQRNKGNFPGRFSGRQFSNSRSEMNVSTLELGDSALYLCASSQTGQKTDTQYFGPGTRLTVL.

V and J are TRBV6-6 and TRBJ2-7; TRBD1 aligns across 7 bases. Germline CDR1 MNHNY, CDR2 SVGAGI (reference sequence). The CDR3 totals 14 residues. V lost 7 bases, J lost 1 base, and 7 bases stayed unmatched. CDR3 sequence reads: CASTSDRVSYEQYF. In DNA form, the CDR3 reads TGTGCCAGCACTTCAGACAGGGTATCCTACGAGCAGTACTTC.

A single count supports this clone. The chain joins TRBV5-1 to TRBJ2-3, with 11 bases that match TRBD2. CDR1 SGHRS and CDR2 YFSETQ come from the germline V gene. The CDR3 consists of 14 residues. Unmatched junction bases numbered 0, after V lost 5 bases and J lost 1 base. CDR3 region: CASRTSGGTDTQYF. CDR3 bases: TGCGCCAGCAGGACTAGCGGGGGCACAGATACGCAGTATTTT. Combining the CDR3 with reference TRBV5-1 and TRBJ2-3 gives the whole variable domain KAGVTQTPRYLIKTRGQQVTLSCSPISGHRSVSWYQQTPGQGLQFLFEYFSETQRNKGNFPGRFSGRQFSNSRSEMNVSTLELGDSALYLCASRTSGGTDTQYFGPGTRLTVL.

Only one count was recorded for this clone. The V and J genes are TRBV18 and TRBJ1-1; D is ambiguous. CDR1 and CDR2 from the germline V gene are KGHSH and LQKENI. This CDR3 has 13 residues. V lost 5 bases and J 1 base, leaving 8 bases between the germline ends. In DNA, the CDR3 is TGTGCCAGCTCAGGTCGGGGGAACACTGAAGCTTTCTTT. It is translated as CASSGRGNTEAFF.

The CDR3 region has the DNA TGTGCCAGCAGTGCCCCTCAGACAGATACGCAGTATTTT. As protein: CASSAPQTDTQYF. The chain recombines TRBV6-1 with TRBJ2-3; D ambiguous. Germline values: CDR1 MNHNS, CDR2 SASEGT. V lost 4 bases and J lost 3, with 8 bases in between. The CDR3 consists of 13 residues.

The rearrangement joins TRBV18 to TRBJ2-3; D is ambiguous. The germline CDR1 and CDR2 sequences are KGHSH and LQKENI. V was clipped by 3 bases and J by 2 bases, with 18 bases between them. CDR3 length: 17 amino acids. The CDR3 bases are TGTGCCAGCTCACCTCTCAGGATTCGCTCGAACACAGATACGCAGTATTTT. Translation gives CASSPLRIRSNTDTQYF.

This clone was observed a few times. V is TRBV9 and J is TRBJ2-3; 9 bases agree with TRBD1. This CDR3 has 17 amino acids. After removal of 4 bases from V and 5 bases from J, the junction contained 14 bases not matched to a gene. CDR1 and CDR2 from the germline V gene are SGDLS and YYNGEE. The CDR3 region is CASSPLSGQGYKDTQYF. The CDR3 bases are TGTGCCAGCAGCCCCCTTTCGGGACAGGGATACAAAGATACGCAGTATTTT.

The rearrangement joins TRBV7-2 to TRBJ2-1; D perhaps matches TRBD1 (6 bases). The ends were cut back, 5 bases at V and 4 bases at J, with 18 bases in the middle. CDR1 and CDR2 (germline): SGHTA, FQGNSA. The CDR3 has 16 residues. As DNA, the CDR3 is TGTGCCAGCAGCAGCAGAACAGGGATACCTTACAATGAGCAGTTCTTC. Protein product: CASSSRTGIPYNEQFF.

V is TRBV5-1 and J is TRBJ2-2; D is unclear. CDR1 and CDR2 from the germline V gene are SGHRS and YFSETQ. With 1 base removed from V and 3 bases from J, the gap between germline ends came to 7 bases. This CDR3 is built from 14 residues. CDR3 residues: CASSLFADTGELFF. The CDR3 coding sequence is TGCGCCAGCAGCTTGTTTGCGGACACCGGGGAGCTGTTTTTT.

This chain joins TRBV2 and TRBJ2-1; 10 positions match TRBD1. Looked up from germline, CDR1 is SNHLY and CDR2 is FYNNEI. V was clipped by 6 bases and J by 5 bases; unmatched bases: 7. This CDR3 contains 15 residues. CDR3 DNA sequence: TGTGCCAGCAGACTCGACAGGGGGCCCCACAATGAGCAGTTCTTC. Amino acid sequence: CASRLDRGPHNEQFF.

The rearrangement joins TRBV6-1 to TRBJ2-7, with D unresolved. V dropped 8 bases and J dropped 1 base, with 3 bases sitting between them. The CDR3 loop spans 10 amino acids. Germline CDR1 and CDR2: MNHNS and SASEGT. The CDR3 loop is CASRSYEQYF. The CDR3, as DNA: TGTGCCAGCCGGTCCTACGAGCAGTACTTC.

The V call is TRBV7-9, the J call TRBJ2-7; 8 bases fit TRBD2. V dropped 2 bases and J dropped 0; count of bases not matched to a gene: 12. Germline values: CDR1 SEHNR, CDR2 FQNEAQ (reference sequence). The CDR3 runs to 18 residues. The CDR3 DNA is TGTGCCAGCAGCTTATATTCGTTGACTAGCGCCTACTCCTACGAGCAGTACTTC. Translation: CASSLYSLTSAYSYEQYF.

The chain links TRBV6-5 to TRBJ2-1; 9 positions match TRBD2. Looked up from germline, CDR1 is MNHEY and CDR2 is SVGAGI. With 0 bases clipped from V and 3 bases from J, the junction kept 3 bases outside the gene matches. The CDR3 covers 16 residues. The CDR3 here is CASSYSGTSSYNEQFF. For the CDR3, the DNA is TGTGCCAGCAGTTACTCGGGGACTAGCAGCTACAATGAGCAGTTCTTC.

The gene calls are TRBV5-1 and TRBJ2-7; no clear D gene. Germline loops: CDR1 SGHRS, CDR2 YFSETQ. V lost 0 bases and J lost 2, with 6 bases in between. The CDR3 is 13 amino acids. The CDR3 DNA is TGCGCCAGCAGCTTGGAGGTAACCTACGAGCAGTACTTC. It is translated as CASSLEVTYEQYF.

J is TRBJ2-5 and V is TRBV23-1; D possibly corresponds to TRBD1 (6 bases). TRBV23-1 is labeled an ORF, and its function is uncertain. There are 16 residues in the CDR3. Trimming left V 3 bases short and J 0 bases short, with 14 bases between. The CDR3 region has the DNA TGCGCCAGCAGTCAGGGGGATCAGGGGCACCAAGAGACCCAGTACTTC. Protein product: CASSQGDQGHQETQYF.

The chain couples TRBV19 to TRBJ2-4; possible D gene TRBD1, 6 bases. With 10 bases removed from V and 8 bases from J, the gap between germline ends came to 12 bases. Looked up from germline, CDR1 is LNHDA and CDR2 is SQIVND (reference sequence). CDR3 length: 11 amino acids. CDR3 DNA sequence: TGTGCCACCAGGGGAACCTACATTCAGTACTTC. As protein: CATRGTYIQYF.

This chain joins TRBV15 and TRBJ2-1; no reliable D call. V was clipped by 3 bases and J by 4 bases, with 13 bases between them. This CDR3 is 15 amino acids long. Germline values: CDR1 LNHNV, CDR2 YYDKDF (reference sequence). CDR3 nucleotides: TGTGCCACCAGCAGTGGGTTACTACTGTACAATGAGCAGTTCTTC. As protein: CATSSGLLLYNEQFF.

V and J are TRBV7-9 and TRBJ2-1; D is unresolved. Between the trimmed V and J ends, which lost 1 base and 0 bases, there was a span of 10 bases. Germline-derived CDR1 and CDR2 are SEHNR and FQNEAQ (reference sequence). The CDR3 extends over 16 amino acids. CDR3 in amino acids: CASSLGTGSSYNEQFF. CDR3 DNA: TGTGCCAGCAGCTTAGGAACCGGGTCCTCCTACAATGAGCAGTTCTTC.

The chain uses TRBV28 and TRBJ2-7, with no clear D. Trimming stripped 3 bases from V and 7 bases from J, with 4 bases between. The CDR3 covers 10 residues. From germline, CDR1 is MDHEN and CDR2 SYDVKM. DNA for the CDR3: TGTGCCAGCAGTTTTAAGGAGCAGTACTTC. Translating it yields CASSFKEQYF.

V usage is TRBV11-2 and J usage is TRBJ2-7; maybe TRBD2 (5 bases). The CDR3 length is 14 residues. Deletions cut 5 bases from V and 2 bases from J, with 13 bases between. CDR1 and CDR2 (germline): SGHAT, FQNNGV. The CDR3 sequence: CASSPLRAAYEQYF. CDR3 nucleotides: TGTGCCAGCAGCCCCCTGCGGGCCGCCTACGAGCAGTACTTC. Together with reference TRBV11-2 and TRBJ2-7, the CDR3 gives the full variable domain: EAGVAQSPRYKIIEKRQSVAFWCNPISGHATLYWYQQILGQGPKLLIQFQNNGVVDDSQLPKDRFSAERLKGVDSTLKIQPAKLEDSAVYLCASSPLRAAYEQYFGPGTRLTVT.

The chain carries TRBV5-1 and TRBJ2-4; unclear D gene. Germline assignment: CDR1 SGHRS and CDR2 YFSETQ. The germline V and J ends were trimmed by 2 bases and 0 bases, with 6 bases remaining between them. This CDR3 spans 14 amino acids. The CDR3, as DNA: TGCGCCAGCAGCTTAGACGGAGCCAAAAACATTCAGTACTTC. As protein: CASSLDGAKNIQYF.

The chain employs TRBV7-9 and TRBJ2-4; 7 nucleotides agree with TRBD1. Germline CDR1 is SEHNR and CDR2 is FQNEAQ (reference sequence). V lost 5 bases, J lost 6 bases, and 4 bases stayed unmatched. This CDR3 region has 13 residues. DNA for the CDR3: TGTGCCAGCAGCCGGGGACAGACAAACATTCAGTACTTC. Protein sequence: CASSRGQTNIQYF.

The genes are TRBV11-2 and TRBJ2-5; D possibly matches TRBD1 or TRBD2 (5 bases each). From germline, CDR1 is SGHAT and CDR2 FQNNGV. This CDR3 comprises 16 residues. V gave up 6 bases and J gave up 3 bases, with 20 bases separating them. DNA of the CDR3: TGTGCCAGCAGATTCAGATTCGGGACGGGGAAAGAGACCCAGTACTTC. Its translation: CASRFRFGTGKETQYF.

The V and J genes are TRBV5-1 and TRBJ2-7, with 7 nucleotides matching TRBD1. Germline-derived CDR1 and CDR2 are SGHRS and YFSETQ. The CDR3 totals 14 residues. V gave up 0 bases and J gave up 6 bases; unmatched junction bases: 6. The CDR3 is CASSLERQGVEQYF. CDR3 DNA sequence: TGCGCCAGCAGCTTGGAACGGCAGGGGGTCGAGCAGTACTTC.

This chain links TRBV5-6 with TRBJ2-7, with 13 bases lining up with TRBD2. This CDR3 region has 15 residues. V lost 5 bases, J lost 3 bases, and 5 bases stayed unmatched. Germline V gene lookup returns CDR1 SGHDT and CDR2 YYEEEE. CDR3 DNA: TGTGCCAGCAGATCGGGACTAGCGGGACTCTACGAGCAGTACTTC. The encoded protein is CASRSGLAGLYEQYF.